This TCR beta chain was profiled in a study of Graves' ophthalmopathy and Graves' hyperthyroidism. Overall study context: Prior to any treatment, peripheral blood was collected at the time of initial diagnosis. Findings of the study overall: Ophthalmopathy progression prediction by the model yielded a sensitivity of 60% to 71% and a specificity of 72.22%.

CDR3 length: 14 amino acids. V gave up 5 bases and J gave up 7 bases; unmatched junction bases: 7. Germline assignment: CDR1 MNHEY and CDR2 SVGEGT. CAS ≥3, NOSPECS ≥4, moderate-to-severe activity and duration under 3 months marked donors with ophthalmopathy. The authors amplified TCR beta CDR3 regions, and they did so from RNA transcripts for repertoire sequencing. Second-round multiplex PCR came after first-round RT-PCR with HTBI primers. In TCRdb, the multiplex PCR reads were re-called with MiXCR into one record per CDR3 protein. The repertoire includes 300,000 to 400,000 distinct CDR3 sequences, 15% to 20% of them detected once, and 9% to 15% sits in the top ten. A note on this clonotype: Its specificity is not known.

This clonotype was sampled from an adult man with Graves' ophthalmopathy. The chain employs TRBV6-2 or TRBV6-3 and TRBJ2-2; 7 positions match TRBD1. The sample was peripheral blood. The CDR3 coding sequence is TGTGCCAGCAGTCGAAACAGGGGTGGCGGGGAGCTGTTTTTT. This codes for CASSRNRGGGELFF.